This T cell receptor (beta chain) emerged from a study of Tregs in tolerant kidney transplant recipients. Overall study findings and caveats: Tregs expanded with activated donor B cells seemed most donor-specific.

A note on this clone: No antigen is known for it.

Clones were sequenced by immunoSEQ multiplex PCR, and TCRdb holds only the in-frame ones, with some missing. The sample contains about 46,000 clones, 91% of which appear only once. Germline V gene data show CDR1 as MNHNS and CDR2 as SASEGT. The CDR3 is made up of 15 amino acids. Trimming left V 3 bases short and J 4 bases short, with 15 bases between. The J gene is TRBJ1-2, the V gene TRBV6-1; the D gene is possibly TRBD1 (5 bases). This clonotype was sampled from a human donor in good health. Specimen: Tregs from blood. DNA for the CDR3: TGTGCCAGCAGTGAGGGCCAGGACAACGTCTATGGCTACACCTTC. Translating gives CASSEGQDNVYGYTF.